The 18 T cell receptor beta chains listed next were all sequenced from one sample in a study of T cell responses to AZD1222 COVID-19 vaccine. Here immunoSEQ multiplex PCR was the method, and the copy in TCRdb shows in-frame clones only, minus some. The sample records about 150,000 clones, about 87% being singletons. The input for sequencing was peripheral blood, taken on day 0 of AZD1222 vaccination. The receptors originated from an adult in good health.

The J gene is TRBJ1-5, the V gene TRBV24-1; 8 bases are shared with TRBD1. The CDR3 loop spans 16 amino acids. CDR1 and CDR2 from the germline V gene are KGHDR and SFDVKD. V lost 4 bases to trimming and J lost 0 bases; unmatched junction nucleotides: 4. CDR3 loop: CATSEAGQGSNQPQHF. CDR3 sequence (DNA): TGTGCCACCAGTGAAGCCGGACAGGGTAGCAATCAGCCCCAGCATTTT.

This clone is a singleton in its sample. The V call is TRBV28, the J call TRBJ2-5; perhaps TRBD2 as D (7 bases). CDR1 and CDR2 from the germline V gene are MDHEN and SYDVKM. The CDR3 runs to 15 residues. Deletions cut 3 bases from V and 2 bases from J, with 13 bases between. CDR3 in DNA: TGTGCCAGCAGTTTCAATAGGGGGGGACAAGAGACCCAGTACTTC. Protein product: CASSFNRGGQETQYF.

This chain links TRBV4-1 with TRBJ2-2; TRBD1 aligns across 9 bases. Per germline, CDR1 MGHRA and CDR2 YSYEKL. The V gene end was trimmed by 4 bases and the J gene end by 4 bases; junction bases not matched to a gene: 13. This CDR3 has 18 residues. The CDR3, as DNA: TGCGCCAGCAGCCCCCTCGGCGGACAGGGGTATTCCACCGGGGAGCTGTTTTTT. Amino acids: CASSPLGGQGYSTGELFF.

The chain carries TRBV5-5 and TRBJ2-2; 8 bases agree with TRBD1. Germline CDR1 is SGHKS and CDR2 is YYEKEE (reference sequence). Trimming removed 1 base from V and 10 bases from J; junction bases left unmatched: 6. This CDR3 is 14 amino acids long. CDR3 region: CASSLSYRGEELFF. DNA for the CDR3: TGTGCCAGCAGCTTGTCCTACAGGGGGGAGGAGCTGTTTTTT.

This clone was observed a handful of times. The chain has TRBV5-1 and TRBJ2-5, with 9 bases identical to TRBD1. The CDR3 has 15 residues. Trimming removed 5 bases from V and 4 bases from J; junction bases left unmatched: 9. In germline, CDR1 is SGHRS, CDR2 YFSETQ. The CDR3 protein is CASRGTGSLGETQYF. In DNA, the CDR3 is TGCGCCAGCAGGGGGACAGGGTCGTTAGGAGAGACCCAGTACTTC.

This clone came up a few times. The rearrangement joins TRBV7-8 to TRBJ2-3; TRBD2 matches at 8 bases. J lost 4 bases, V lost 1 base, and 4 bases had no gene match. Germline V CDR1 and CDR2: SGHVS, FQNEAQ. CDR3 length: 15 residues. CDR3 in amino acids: CASSLGVAGPDTQYF. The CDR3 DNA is TGTGCCAGCAGCTTAGGGGTAGCGGGGCCAGATACGCAGTATTTT. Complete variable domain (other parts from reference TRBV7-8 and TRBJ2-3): GAGVSQSPRYKVAKRGQDVALRCDPISGHVSLFWYQQALGQGPEFLTYFQNEAQLDKSGLPSDRFFAERPEGSVSTLKIQRTQQEDSAVYLCASSLGVAGPDTQYFGPGTRLTVL.

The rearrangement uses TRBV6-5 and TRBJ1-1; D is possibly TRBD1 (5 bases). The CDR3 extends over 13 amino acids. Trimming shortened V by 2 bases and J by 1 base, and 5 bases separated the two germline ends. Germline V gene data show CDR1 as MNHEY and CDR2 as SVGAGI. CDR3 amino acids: CASSYTGNTEAFF. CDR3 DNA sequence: TGTGCCAGCAGTTACACAGGGAACACTGAAGCTTTCTTT.

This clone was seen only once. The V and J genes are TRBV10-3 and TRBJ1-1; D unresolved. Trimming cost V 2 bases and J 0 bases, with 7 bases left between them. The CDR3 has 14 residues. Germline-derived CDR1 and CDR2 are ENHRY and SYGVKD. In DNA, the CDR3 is TGTGCCATCAGTGAGGGCCTCATGAACACTGAAGCTTTCTTT. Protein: CAISEGLMNTEAFF.

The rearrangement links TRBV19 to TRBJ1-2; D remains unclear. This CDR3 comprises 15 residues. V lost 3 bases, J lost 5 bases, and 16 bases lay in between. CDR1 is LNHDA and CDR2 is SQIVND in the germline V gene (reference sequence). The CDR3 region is CASSMYVSVGYGYTF. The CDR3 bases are TGTGCCAGTAGTATGTACGTTTCAGTCGGGTATGGCTACACCTTC.

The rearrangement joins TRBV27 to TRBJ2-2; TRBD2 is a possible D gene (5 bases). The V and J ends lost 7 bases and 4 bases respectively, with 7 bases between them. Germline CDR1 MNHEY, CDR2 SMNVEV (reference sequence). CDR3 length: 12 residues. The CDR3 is CASKRGTGELFF. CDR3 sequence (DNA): TGTGCCAGCAAACGGGGCACCGGGGAGCTGTTTTTT.

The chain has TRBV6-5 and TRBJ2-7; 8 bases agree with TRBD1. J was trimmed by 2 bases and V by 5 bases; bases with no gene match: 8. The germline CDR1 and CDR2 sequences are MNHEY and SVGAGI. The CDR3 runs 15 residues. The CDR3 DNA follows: TGTGCCAGCAGTCTCCTAGGACAGGGAACCTACGAGCAGTACTTC. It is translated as CASSLLGQGTYEQYF.

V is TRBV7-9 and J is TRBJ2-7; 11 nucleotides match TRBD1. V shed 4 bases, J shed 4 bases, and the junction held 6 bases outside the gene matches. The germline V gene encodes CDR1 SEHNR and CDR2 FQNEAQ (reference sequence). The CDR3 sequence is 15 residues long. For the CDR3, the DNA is TGTGCCAGCAGCTATCCCGGGACAGGGGGGTACGAGCAGTACTTC. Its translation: CASSYPGTGGYEQYF.

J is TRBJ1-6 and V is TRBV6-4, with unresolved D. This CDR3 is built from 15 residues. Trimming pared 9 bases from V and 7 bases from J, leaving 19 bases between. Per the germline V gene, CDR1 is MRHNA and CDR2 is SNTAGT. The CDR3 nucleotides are TGTGCCAGAATCCCGGGCAGTCGACGGAATTCACCCCTCCACTTT. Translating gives CARIPGSRRNSPLHF.

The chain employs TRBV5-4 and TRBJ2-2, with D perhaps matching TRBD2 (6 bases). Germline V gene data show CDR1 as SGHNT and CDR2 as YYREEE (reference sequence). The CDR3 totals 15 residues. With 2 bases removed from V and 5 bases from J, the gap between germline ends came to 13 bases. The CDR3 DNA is TGTGCCAGCAGCTTCGGGACTCCGGGGACCGGGGAGCTGTTTTTT. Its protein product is CASSFGTPGTGELFF. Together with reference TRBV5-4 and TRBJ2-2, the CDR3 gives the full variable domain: ETGVTQSPTHLIKTRGQQVTLRCSSQSGHNTVSWYQQALGQGPQFIFQYYREEENGRGNFPPRFSGLQFPNYSSELNVNALELDDSALYLCASSFGTPGTGELFFGEGSRLTVL.

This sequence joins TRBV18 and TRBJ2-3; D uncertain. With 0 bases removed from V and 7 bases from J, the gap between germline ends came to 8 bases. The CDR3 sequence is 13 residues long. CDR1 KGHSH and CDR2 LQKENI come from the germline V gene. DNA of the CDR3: TGTGCCAGCTCACCACCTCCCGGAAATACGCAGTATTTT. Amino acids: CASSPPPGNTQYF.

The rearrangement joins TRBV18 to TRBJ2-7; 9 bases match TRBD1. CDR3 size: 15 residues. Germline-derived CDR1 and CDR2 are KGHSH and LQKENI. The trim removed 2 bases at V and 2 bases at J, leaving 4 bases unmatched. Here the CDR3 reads CASSPGTGITYEQYF. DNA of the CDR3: TGTGCCAGCTCACCAGGGACAGGGATCACCTACGAGCAGTACTTC.

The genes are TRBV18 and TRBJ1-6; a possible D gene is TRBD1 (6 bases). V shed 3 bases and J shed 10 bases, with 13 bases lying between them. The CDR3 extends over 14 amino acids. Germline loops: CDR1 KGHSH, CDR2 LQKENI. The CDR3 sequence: CASSPDRSGSPLHF. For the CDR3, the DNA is TGTGCCAGCTCACCTGACAGGTCGGGGTCACCCCTCCACTTT. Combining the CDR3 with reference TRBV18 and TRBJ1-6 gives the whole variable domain NAGVMQNPRHLVRRRGQEARLRCSPMKGHSHVYWYRQLPEEGLKFMVYLQKENIIDESGMPKERFSAEFPKEGPSILRIQQVVRGDSAAYFCASSPDRSGSPLHFGNGTRLTVT.

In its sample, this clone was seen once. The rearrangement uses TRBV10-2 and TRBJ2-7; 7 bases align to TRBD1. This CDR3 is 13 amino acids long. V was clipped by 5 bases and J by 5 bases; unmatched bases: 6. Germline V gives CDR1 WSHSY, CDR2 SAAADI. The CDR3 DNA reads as TGCGCCAGCAGTCGGACAGGCGCGGACGAGCAGTACTTC. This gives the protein CASSRTGADEQYF.